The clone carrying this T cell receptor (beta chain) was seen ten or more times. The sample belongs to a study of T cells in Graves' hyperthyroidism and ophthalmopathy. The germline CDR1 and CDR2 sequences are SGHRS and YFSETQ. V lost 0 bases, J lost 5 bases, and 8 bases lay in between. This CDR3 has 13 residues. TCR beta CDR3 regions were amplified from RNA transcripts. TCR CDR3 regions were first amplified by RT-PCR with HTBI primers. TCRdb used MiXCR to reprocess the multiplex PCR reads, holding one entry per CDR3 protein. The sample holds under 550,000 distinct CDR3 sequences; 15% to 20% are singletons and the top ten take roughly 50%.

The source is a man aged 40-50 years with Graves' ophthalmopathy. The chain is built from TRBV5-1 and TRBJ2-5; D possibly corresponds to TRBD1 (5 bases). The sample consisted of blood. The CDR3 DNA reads TGCGCCAGCAGCTTGGGACAGCCCGAGACCCAGTACTTC. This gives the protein CASSLGQPETQYF.